One sample yielded the 12 T cell receptor beta chains listed below, sequenced in a study of identical twins. TCRdb fed the 5' RACE reads into MiXCR, producing one record per CDR3 protein. The sample lists some 260,000 distinct CDR3 sequences, 11% to 15% occurring once. The sequencing input was memory (CD45RO+) T cells sorted from blood. These TCRs come from a woman aged 18-29 years in good health.

The V call is TRBV7-9, the J call TRBJ1-6; D not resolved. The germline gives CDR1 SEHNR, CDR2 FQNEAQ (reference sequence). V was trimmed by 3 bases and J by 10 bases, leaving 7 bases between them. CDR3 length equals 12 residues. CDR3: CASSFEGSPLHF. CDR3 in DNA: TGTGCCAGCAGCTTTGAGGGCTCACCCCTCCACTTT.

This clonotype was seen ten or more times. This chain uses TRBV12-3 or TRBV12-4 with TRBJ1-1; 9 bases are a match to TRBD1. This CDR3 is built from 12 residues. V dropped 8 bases and J dropped 9; count of bases not matched to a gene: 7. In DNA, the CDR3 is TGTGCCAGCGGACAACAGGGGGCTCAAGCTTTCTTT. Translating it yields CASGQQGAQAFF.

The table lists this clonotype with a few counts. The genes are TRBV7-8 and TRBJ2-3; D is unresolved. This CDR3 spans 15 amino acids. The germline V and J ends were trimmed by 5 bases and 0 bases, with 12 bases remaining between them. Germline loops: CDR1 SGHVS, CDR2 FQNEAQ. The DNA for the CDR3 is TGTGCCAGCAGCCCCCGGCAACCTAGCACAGATACGCAGTATTTT. This encodes CASSPRQPSTDTQYF.

This clonotype turned up a few times. The chain couples TRBV7-9 to TRBJ1-4; D gene uncertain. The CDR3 has 13 residues. The V gene lost 2 bases and the J gene lost 8 bases, with 9 bases spanning the gap. Germline CDR1 SEHNR, CDR2 FQNEAQ (reference sequence). The CDR3 protein is CASSLSMVEKLFF. The CDR3 DNA reads TGTGCCAGCAGCTTAAGCATGGTCGAAAAACTGTTTTTT.

The sample holds many counts of this clonotype. V gene TRBV6-1 combines with J gene TRBJ2-3, with TRBD2 matching over 7 bases. Losses at the gene ends were 0 bases for V and 1 base for J; bases not matched to a gene: 4. Germline assignment: CDR1 MNHNS and CDR2 SASEGT. The CDR3 contains 16 residues. CDR3 DNA: TGTGCCAGCAGTGAAGCAAGACTAGCCCGCACAGATACGCAGTATTTT. Its translation is CASSEARLARTDTQYF.

This clonotype was counted a few times. The rearrangement joins TRBV12-3 or TRBV12-4 to TRBJ1-5, with unresolved D. This CDR3 spans 13 amino acids. V was pared by 6 bases and J by 5 bases, with 11 bases between. The CDR3 DNA is TGTGCCAGCAGCTGGGTGTCCGATCAGCCCCAGCATTTT. The encoded protein is CASSWVSDQPQHF.

This clonotype has only a few counts. The chain couples TRBV7-6 to TRBJ2-1; 10 bases agree with TRBD2. The V segment lost 1 base and the J segment 8 bases; nucleotides outside the gene matches: 14. CDR3 length: 18 residues. CDR1 is SGHVS, CDR2 FNYEAQ, per germline. CDR3 nucleotide sequence: TGTGCCAGCAGCTTAGAAAGCGGGGGGGCCCCAAAAGTCGATGAGCAGTTCTTC. Protein product: CASSLESGGAPKVDEQFF.

In this sample, this clonotype turned up many times. The germline gene is not matched at one end of the junction; a read error may be the cause. This chain uses TRBV5-1 with TRBJ1-4; D is possibly TRBD1 (5 bases). This CDR3 is 14 amino acids long. The V gene's germline CDR1 is SGHRS and CDR2 YFSETQ. The CDR3 coding sequence is TGTGCCAGCAGCTTGACAGCAACTAATGAAAAACTGTTTTTT. It is translated as CASSLTATNEKLFF.

This clonotype was counted a few times. The chain is built from TRBV6-5 and TRBJ1-3; no firm D call. The CDR3 has 16 amino acids. Germline lookup yields CDR1 MNHEY and CDR2 SVGAGI. V was shortened by 4 bases and J by 0 bases, with 13 bases between the two germline ends. Written as DNA, the CDR3 is TGTGCCAGCAGTTTTAATTATGGGAGCTCTGGAAACACCATATATTTT. Translating it yields CASSFNYGSSGNTIYF.

This clonotype was observed a handful of times. The genes are TRBV6-1 and TRBJ2-7, with TRBD2 as a possible D gene (5 bases). The germline gives CDR1 MNHNS, CDR2 SASEGT. The CDR3 spans 16 residues. V lost 5 bases to trimming and J lost 2 bases, with 19 bases between them. CDR3 amino acids: CASSPSPSGLTYEQYF. CDR3 DNA sequence: TGTGCCAGCAGTCCCTCCCCGTCGGGGTTAACCTACGAGCAGTACTTC.

In its sample, this clonotype was seen many times. J is TRBJ2-3 and V is TRBV2, with a possible D match to TRBD2 (6 bases). V lost 6 bases and J lost 5, with 15 bases in between. The CDR3 spans 14 residues. From germline, CDR1 is SNHLY and CDR2 FYNNEI. CDR3 sequence: CASSGRERKDTQYF. The CDR3 coding sequence is TGTGCCAGCAGCGGCCGGGAGAGGAAAGATACGCAGTATTTT.

This clonotype was recorded at least ten times. The V and J genes are TRBV5-1 and TRBJ2-3, with D unresolved. Trimming removed 4 bases from V and 0 bases from J, with 15 bases in between. This CDR3 is 16 amino acids long. The germline V gene encodes CDR1 SGHRS and CDR2 YFSETQ. As DNA, the CDR3 is TGCGCCAGCAGCCTCAGCCAGGTCCCTAGCACAGATACGCAGTATTTT. Translation gives CASSLSQVPSTDTQYF.